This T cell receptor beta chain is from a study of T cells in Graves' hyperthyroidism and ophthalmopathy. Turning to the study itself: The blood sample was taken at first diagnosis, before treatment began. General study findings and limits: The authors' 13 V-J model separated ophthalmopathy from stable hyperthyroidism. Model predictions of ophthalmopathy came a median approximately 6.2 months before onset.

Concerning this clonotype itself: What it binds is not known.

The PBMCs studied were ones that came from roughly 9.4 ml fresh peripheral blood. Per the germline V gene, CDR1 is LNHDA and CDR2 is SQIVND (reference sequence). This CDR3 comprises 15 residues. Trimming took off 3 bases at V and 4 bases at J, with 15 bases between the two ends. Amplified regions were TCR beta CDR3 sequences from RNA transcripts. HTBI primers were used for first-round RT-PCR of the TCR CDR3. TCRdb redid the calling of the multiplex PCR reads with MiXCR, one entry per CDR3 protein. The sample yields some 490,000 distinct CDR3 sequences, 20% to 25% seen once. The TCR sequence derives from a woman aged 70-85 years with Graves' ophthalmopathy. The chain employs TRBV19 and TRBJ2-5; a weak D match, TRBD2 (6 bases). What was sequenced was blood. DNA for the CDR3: TGTGCCAGTAGTATCAAGGCGGGATTGGGAGAGACCCAGTACTTC. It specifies CASSIKAGLGETQYF. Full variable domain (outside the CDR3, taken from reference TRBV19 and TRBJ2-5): DGGITQSPKYLFRKEGQNVTLSCEQNLNHDAMYWYRQDPGQGLRLIYYSQIVNDFQKGDIAEGYSVSREKKESFPLTVTSAQKNPTAFYLCASSIKAGLGETQYFGPGTRLLVL.